The 15 T cell receptor beta chains below all came from one sample that was sequenced in a study of technical replicates of blood from a few donors. Method: immunoSEQ multiplex PCR; TCRdb's copy keeps in-frame clones and lacks some. This sample has fewer than 100,000 clones, with more than 90% found just once. The specimen sequenced was T cells isolated from PBMCs. All receptors come from a human donor in good health.

The sample holds one count of this clone. This sequence joins TRBV7-2 and TRBJ1-4; D might be TRBD1 (6 bases). Germline V gene sequence: CDR1 SGHTA, CDR2 FQGNSA. Trimming took 2 bases from V and 7 from J, leaving 8 bases between them. This CDR3 region has 13 residues. The CDR3 coding sequence is TGTGCCAGCAGCTTAACAGGGACTGAAAAACTGTTTTTT. This gives the protein CASSLTGTEKLFF.

The chain is built from TRBV5-6 and TRBJ1-2; 7 positions agree with TRBD1. The ends lost 3 bases at V and 8 bases at J; junction bases unmatched: 7. The CDR3 loop spans 13 amino acids. The germline V gene has CDR1 SGHDT and CDR2 YYEEEE. In nucleotides, the CDR3 is TGTGCCAGCAGCTCTATCGGGACAGACGGCTACACCTTC. Translation: CASSSIGTDGYTF. The full variable domain, completed using reference TRBV5-6 and TRBJ1-2, is DAGVTQSPTHLIKTRGQQVTLRCSPKSGHDTVSWYQQALGQGPQFIFQYYEEEERQRGNFPDRFSGHQFPNYSSELNVNALLLGDSALYLCASSSIGTDGYTFGSGTRLTVV.

The chain joins TRBV27 to TRBJ2-1; perhaps TRBD1 as D (5 bases). CDR3 length: 14 residues. V lost 7 bases and J 7 bases, leaving 17 bases between the germline ends. Looked up from germline, CDR1 is MNHEY and CDR2 is SMNVEV (reference sequence). The CDR3 bases are TGTGCCAGCACTGAGACCAGGGCAGGGAATGAGCAGTTCTTC. It specifies CASTETRAGNEQFF.

V gene TRBV5-5 combines with J gene TRBJ1-4; possible D gene TRBD1, 5 bases. Germline V gives CDR1 SGHKS, CDR2 YYEKEE (reference sequence). The CDR3 length is 13 residues. V was trimmed by 5 bases and J by 6 bases, leaving 11 bases between them. The CDR3 protein is CASSRAGYEKLFF. The CDR3 nucleotides are TGTGCCAGCAGTCGGGCAGGGTATGAAAAACTGTTTTTT.

This clone was observed a single time. This chain connects TRBV27 to TRBJ2-5; no reliable D call. V was shortened by 7 bases and J by 7 bases, with 7 bases between the two germline ends. This CDR3 region has 10 residues. Germline-derived CDR1 and CDR2 are MNHEY and SMNVEV (reference sequence). CDR3 sequence reads: CASTFGTQYF. As DNA, the CDR3 is TGTGCCAGCACCTTCGGGACCCAGTACTTC.

CDR3 in DNA: TGTGCCAGCAGCCGGGGACAGATGGAAAACATTCAGTACTTC. This sequence encodes CASSRGQMENIQYF. The chain links TRBV5-5 to TRBJ2-4; TRBD1 aligns across 7 bases. The V and J ends lost 4 bases and 5 bases, in that order; junction bases with no gene match: 6. The germline gives CDR1 SGHKS, CDR2 YYEKEE (reference sequence). This CDR3 comprises 14 residues. Based on the CDR3 plus reference TRBV5-5 and TRBJ2-4, the full variable domain is DAGVTQSPTHLIKTRGQQVTLRCSPISGHKSVSWYQQVLGQGPQFIFQYYEKEERGRGNFPDRFSARQFPNYSSELNVNALLLGDSALYLCASSRGQMENIQYFGAGTRLSVL.

This chain connects TRBV30 to TRBJ1-5; D is unresolved. V was trimmed by 2 bases and J by 7 bases, leaving 18 bases between them. Germline lookup yields CDR1 GTSNPN and CDR2 SVGIG (reference sequence). The length of the CDR3 is 15 residues. CDR3 sequence (DNA): TGTGCCTGGAGTACCGGACTACCACCCCACCAGCCCCAGCATTTT. Translated, it gives CAWSTGLPPHQPQHF. Looking up the rest from reference TRBV30 and TRBJ1-5 gives the full variable domain: SQTIHQWPATLVQPVGSPLSLECTVEGTSNPNLYWYRQAAGRGLQLLFYSVGIGQISSEVPQNLSASRPQDRQFILSSKKLLLSDSGFYLCAWSTGLPPHQPQHFGDGTRLSIL.

The chain joins TRBV28 to TRBJ2-3; a possible D gene is TRBD2 (6 bases). Trimming pared 6 bases from V and 1 base from J, leaving 14 bases between. The CDR3 spans 15 residues. In germline, CDR1 is MDHEN, CDR2 SYDVKM. The CDR3 sequence: CASSMTGGGTDTQYF. The CDR3 DNA follows: TGTGCCAGCAGCATGACTGGCGGGGGCACAGATACGCAGTATTTT.

This sequence joins TRBV2 and TRBJ2-7; D remains unclear. Germline loops: CDR1 SNHLY, CDR2 FYNNEI. The V end was cut by 4 bases, the J end by 3 bases, with 4 bases between. This CDR3 is 11 amino acids long. DNA for the CDR3: TGTGCCAGCAGTGTTCACTACGAGCAGTACTTC. Amino acids: CASSVHYEQYF.

V usage is TRBV6-4 and J usage is TRBJ2-3, with 8 bases matching TRBD2. Trimming cost V 4 bases and J 1 base; bases outside gene matches: 1. This CDR3 comprises 14 residues. The germline CDR1 and CDR2 sequences are MRHNA and SNTAGT. This CDR3 reads CASSVSGGTDTQYF. CDR3 sequence (DNA): TGTGCCAGCAGTGTTAGCGGGGGCACAGATACGCAGTATTTT.

The V call is TRBV5-1, the J call TRBJ1-1; D is possibly TRBD1 (6 bases). V gave up 3 bases and J gave up 1 base, with 19 bases separating them. The CDR3 runs 17 residues. Per germline, CDR1 SGHRS and CDR2 YFSETQ. This CDR3 is CASSSEPGDTTNTEAFF. The CDR3 coding sequence is TGCGCCAGCAGCTCGGAACCTGGGGACACCACGAACACTGAAGCTTTCTTT.

This chain links TRBV11-2 with TRBJ1-4; a weak D match, TRBD1 (5 bases). The CDR3 contains 14 residues. The V gene's germline CDR1 is SGHAT and CDR2 FQNNGV. With 6 bases removed from V and 4 bases from J, the gap between germline ends came to 12 bases. The CDR3 spells CASSLQGFNEKLFF. The CDR3 bases are TGTGCCAGCAGTCTCCAGGGCTTTAATGAAAAACTGTTTTTT.

The rearrangement uses TRBV29-1 and TRBJ2-1, with 16 bases aligning to TRBD2. This CDR3 is built from 16 residues. Germline values: CDR1 SQVTM, CDR2 ANQGSEA. With 5 bases clipped from V and 2 bases from J, the junction kept 3 bases outside the gene matches. The CDR3 nucleotides are TGCAGCGTTCCCGGGACTAGCGGGGGGGCCTACAATGAGCAGTTCTTC. Protein sequence: CSVPGTSGGAYNEQFF.

The rearrangement joins TRBV6-5 to TRBJ2-1; D perhaps matches TRBD2 (6 bases). CDR1 is MNHEY, CDR2 SVGAGI, per germline. This CDR3 comprises 14 residues. Trimming pared 0 bases from V and 6 bases from J, leaving 9 bases between. The CDR3 DNA follows: TGTGCCAGCAGTTACTCGAGGGACTCCAATGAGCAGTTCTTC. Its protein is CASSYSRDSNEQFF.

The gene calls are TRBV19 and TRBJ2-3, with D possibly being TRBD1 (6 bases). V was shortened by 4 bases and J by 2 bases, with 19 bases between the two germline ends. Germline V gene sequence: CDR1 LNHDA, CDR2 SQIVND (reference sequence). This CDR3 has 17 amino acids. The CDR3 DNA is TGTGCCAGTAGTACCCAGCAGGGGAGAGGGTTCACAGATACGCAGTATTTT. It translates to CASSTQQGRGFTDTQYF. Based on the CDR3 plus reference TRBV19 and TRBJ2-3, the full variable domain is DGGITQSPKYLFRKEGQNVTLSCEQNLNHDAMYWYRQDPGQGLRLIYYSQIVNDFQKGDIAEGYSVSREKKESFPLTVTSAQKNPTAFYLCASSTQQGRGFTDTQYFGPGTRLTVL.